The text below deals with one T cell receptor beta chain. The sample originates from a study of blood T cell repertoires in COVID-19. Study-wide background: Italy, Spain and the United States were the sources of the convalescent and acute COVID-19 samples. Sources were T cells, B-cell-depleted T cells, or PBMCs; the material itself was cDNA or gDNA.

TCRdb's table, derived via immunoSEQ multiplex PCR, lists solely in-frame clones and lacks some. This table has about 100,000 clones, just over 90% appearing once. With 8 bases removed from V and 3 bases from J, the gap between germline ends came to 10 bases. This CDR3 is built from 12 residues. Germline V gene data show CDR1 as MNHEY and CDR2 as SVGAGI. The clonotype originates from a man aged 45-60 years with active COVID-19. The sample consisted of peripheral blood. The V gene is TRBV6-5, the J gene TRBJ1-1, with D possibly TRBD1 on 5 matching bases. The CDR3 reads CASQGADTEAFF. DNA for the CDR3: TGTGCCAGCCAGGGCGCGGACACTGAAGCTTTCTTT.